The clone carrying this T cell receptor beta chain was detected ten times or more. Its antigen remains unknown. Through a sample-barcoded 5' primer and a J-beta primer mix, a second PCR was run for 7 to 11 cycles. Each CDR3 protein is one row after TCRdb ran MiXCR on the 5' RACE reads. The sample contains some 670,000 distinct CDR3 sequences, roughly half of which appear only once. The data stem from a study of blood T cells in healthy people across ages. Study results and limitations: TCR beta diversity was tightly associated with the proportion of naive T cells.

Trimming removed 7 bases at V and 2 bases at J, with 13 bases between. Germline V gene lookup returns CDR1 SGHAT and CDR2 FQDESV (reference sequence). The CDR3 loop spans 14 amino acids. The origin of this receptor is a woman older than 75 in good health. V usage is TRBV11-1 and J usage is TRBJ2-3; D is unclear. Sequenced input: blood. CDR3 nucleotides: TGTGCCAGCACCACCGGGCGGAACACAGATACGCAGTATTTT. Translating gives CASTTGRNTDTQYF.